The 21 T cell receptor beta chains given below trace back to one sample, sequenced in a study of shared clonotypes between healthy human individuals (dated by TCRdb to 2020 to 2021). Receptor libraries were prepared by the immunoSEQ multiplex PCR assay. As stored in TCRdb, this immuneACCESS dataset retains in-frame rearrangements with V and J assigned. A fraction of the clones does not appear; measured against another copy, unresolved V genes explain less than half of the discrepancy, and the remainder lacks a known reason. Present in this sample are about 980,000 clones, 60% to 85% of which were seen just once. The ten largest clones add up to roughly 1.5% of the sample. Source material: memory CD4+ T cells sorted from blood. The cell subset or site tag for this specimen amounts to: CD45RA-negative fraction. These receptors were obtained from a man aged 18-30 years in good health.

The V call is TRBV5-5, the J call TRBJ1-3; 9 positions agree with TRBD1. The V gene's germline CDR1 is SGHKS and CDR2 YYEKEE (reference sequence). The CDR3 loop spans 16 amino acids. V dropped 5 bases and J dropped 2; count of bases not matched to a gene: 8. In nucleotides, the CDR3 is TGTGCCAGCAGACTTCAACAGGGGGCCACTGGAAACACCATATATTTT. Amino acid sequence: CASRLQQGATGNTIYF.

This clone showed up just once. The rearrangement joins TRBV18 to TRBJ1-5; tentative D call: TRBD1 (6 bases). The CDR3 contains 16 residues. V shed 4 bases and J shed 0 bases, with 13 bases lying between them. Germline V gene data show CDR1 as KGHSH and CDR2 as LQKENI. CDR3 amino acids: CASSLTSGDSNQPQHF. CDR3 bases: TGTGCCAGCTCACTGACCTCAGGGGATAGCAATCAGCCCCAGCATTTT.

The CDR3 reads CASSFLGSPLHF. DNA for the CDR3: TGTGCCAGCAGCTTCCTCGGATCACCCCTCCACTTT. The gene calls are TRBV5-8 and TRBJ1-6; D ambiguous. Germline-derived CDR1 and CDR2 are SGHTS and YDEGEE. V lost 2 bases to trimming and J lost 10 bases, with 7 bases between them. This CDR3 region has 12 residues.

This chain connects TRBV6-1 to TRBJ1-3, with D possibly being TRBD1 (6 bases). CDR1 is MNHNS and CDR2 is SASEGT in the germline V gene. This CDR3 comprises 14 residues. V lost 6 bases to trimming and J lost 4 bases, with 13 bases between them. The CDR3 protein is CASSHRAAGNTIYF. In nucleotides, the CDR3 is TGTGCCAGCAGCCACAGGGCGGCAGGAAACACCATATATTTT.

The chain couples TRBV25-1 to TRBJ2-1; 8 bases map to TRBD2. Germline assignment: CDR1 MGHDK and CDR2 SYGVNS. V lost 1 base and J lost 4; bases outside the gene matches: 3. CDR3 length equals 15 residues. Written as DNA, the CDR3 is TGTGCCAGCAGTGAATTGCCGGGAGGGTACAATGAGCAGTTCTTC. It specifies CASSELPGGYNEQFF.

V is TRBV5-1 and J is TRBJ2-1; TRBD2 might be the D (6 bases). CDR3 length equals 14 residues. V lost 4 bases and J lost 0, with 8 bases in between. Germline loops: CDR1 SGHRS, CDR2 YFSETQ. The CDR3 nucleotides read TGCGCCAGCAGCATGACTAGCTCCTACAATGAGCAGTTCTTC. This translates into CASSMTSSYNEQFF.

CDR3 sequence: CAWGLAGAYNEQFF. In DNA, the CDR3 is TGTGCCTGGGGACTAGCGGGAGCCTACAATGAGCAGTTCTTC. The V and J genes are TRBV30 and TRBJ2-1; 13 bases line up with TRBD2. V lost 5 bases to trimming and J lost 2 bases; unmatched junction nucleotides: 0. Germline V gene lookup returns CDR1 GTSNPN and CDR2 SVGIG (reference sequence). The CDR3 is made up of 14 amino acids. The full variable domain, its missing parts supplied by reference TRBV30 and TRBJ2-1, is SQTIHQWPATLVQPVGSPLSLECTVEGTSNPNLYWYRQAAGRGLQLLFYSVGIGQISSEVPQNLSASRPQDRQFILSSKKLLLSDSGFYLCAWGLAGAYNEQFFGPGTRLTVL.

This chain uses TRBV10-1 with TRBJ2-7; a weak D match, TRBD2 (5 bases). The length of the CDR3 is 13 residues. V was clipped by 6 bases and J by 4 bases, with 13 bases between them. The germline gives CDR1 WNHNN, CDR2 SYGVQD (reference sequence). The CDR3 is CASSLKPGYEQYF. The CDR3 nucleotides are TGCGCCAGCAGCCTCAAACCGGGATACGAGCAGTACTTC.

V gene TRBV11-1 combines with J gene TRBJ1-1; D perhaps matches TRBD1 (5 bases). The germline CDR1 and CDR2 sequences are SGHAT and FQDESV (reference sequence). Trimming took 5 bases from V and 6 from J, leaving 13 bases between them. The CDR3 loop spans 13 amino acids. CDR3 DNA: TGTGCCAGCAGCACCGACAGTTTCTCTGAAGCTTTCTTT. Translating gives CASSTDSFSEAFF.

Notes on this clone: One end of the junction is discordant with germline, which a read error may explain. The CDR3, as DNA: TGTGCCAGCTCCCCACGGAGGGCGGTAGGCAATGAGCAGTTCTTC. Translated: CASSPRRAVGNEQFF. The chain combines TRBV18 with TRBJ2-1; perhaps TRBD2 as D (6 bases). Germline assignment: CDR1 KGHSH and CDR2 LQKENI. The CDR3 is 15 residues long.

V is TRBV30 and J is TRBJ1-6, with D possibly matching TRBD1 (5 bases). V was trimmed by 3 bases and J by 10 bases, leaving 16 bases between them. The CDR3 has 14 residues. Germline loops: CDR1 GTSNPN, CDR2 SVGIG (reference sequence). Here the CDR3 reads CAWSLTAGQSPLHF. The DNA for the CDR3 is TGTGCCTGGAGCCTGACCGCAGGGCAATCACCCCTCCACTTT.

The chain combines TRBV28 with TRBJ2-1; D possibly corresponds to TRBD2 (5 bases). The CDR3 spans 15 residues. The V end was cut by 9 bases, the J end by 5 bases, with 20 bases between. Germline-derived CDR1 and CDR2 are MDHEN and SYDVKM. CDR3 bases: TGTGCCAGTCTCGGCGGGCTACCAAAGAACAATGAGCAGTTCTTC. This gives the protein CASLGGLPKNNEQFF.

The V and J genes are TRBV28 and TRBJ2-2; 10 bases are shared with TRBD1. J lost 4 bases, V lost 8 bases, and 7 bases had no gene match. The CDR3 is made up of 15 amino acids. Germline V gene data show CDR1 as MDHEN and CDR2 as SYDVKM. Here the CDR3 reads CASRQGALSTGELFF. Here the CDR3 DNA reads TGTGCCAGCCGACAGGGGGCATTAAGCACCGGGGAGCTGTTTTTT.

The V and J genes are TRBV2 and TRBJ2-7, with TRBD2 matching 9 bases. The CDR3 contains 14 residues. Unmatched junction bases numbered 2, after V lost 5 bases and J lost 0 bases. CDR1 and CDR2 (germline): SNHLY, FYNNEI. The CDR3 nucleotides are TGTGCCAGCAGTCTAGCGGGGAGCTCCTACGAGCAGTACTTC. It specifies CASSLAGSSYEQYF.

The chain combines TRBV5-1 with TRBJ2-1; the match to TRBD1 covers 8 bases. In germline, CDR1 is SGHRS, CDR2 YFSETQ. The length of the CDR3 is 15 residues. The V segment lost 0 bases and the J segment 9 bases; nucleotides outside the gene matches: 8. CDR3 in DNA: TGCGCCAGCAGCTTGGATGGACAGGGCATCAGTGAGCAGTTCTTC. It translates to CASSLDGQGISEQFF.

The chain links TRBV7-2 to TRBJ2-1; no clear D. The CDR3 is made up of 16 amino acids. The germline V and J ends were trimmed by 5 bases and 7 bases, with 21 bases remaining between them. In germline, CDR1 is SGHTA, CDR2 FQGNSA. CDR3 region: CASSVYGAPLANEQFF. CDR3 nucleotide sequence: TGTGCCAGCAGCGTCTATGGAGCGCCCCTCGCAAATGAGCAGTTCTTC.

The chain joins TRBV9 to TRBJ1-4; 7 bases agree with TRBD1. Losses at the gene ends were 1 base for V and 6 bases for J; bases not matched to a gene: 9. Per the germline V gene, CDR1 is SGDLS and CDR2 is YYNGEE. This CDR3 comprises 16 residues. CDR3 bases: TGTGCCAGCAGCGTAAGTACGGGGACAGCGGATGAAAAACTGTTTTTT. Protein sequence: CASSVSTGTADEKLFF.

This chain joins TRBV10-3 and TRBJ2-1; 7 bases are shared with TRBD2. Per germline, CDR1 ENHRY and CDR2 SYGVKD. The CDR3 runs 15 residues. V gave up 0 bases and J gave up 10 bases; unmatched junction bases: 9. CDR3 DNA: TGTGCCATCAGTGAGTCGAGACTAGCTTTACAAGAGCAGTTCTTC. It is translated as CAISESRLALQEQFF.

This clone was detected a few times. The V and J genes are TRBV13 and TRBJ1-6; D possibly corresponds to TRBD1 (6 bases). CDR3 length: 12 residues. The germline gives CDR1 PRHDT, CDR2 FYEKMQ (reference sequence). V lost 6 bases to trimming and J lost 13 bases, with 13 bases between them. This CDR3 reads CASRPQGGPLHF. In DNA form, the CDR3 reads TGTGCCAGCAGACCCCAAGGGGGGCCCCTCCACTTT.

The V gene is TRBV2, the J gene TRBJ1-2, with no clear D. The CDR3 has 14 amino acids. The ends were cut back, 2 bases at V and 4 bases at J, with 11 bases in the middle. Per the germline V gene, CDR1 is SNHLY and CDR2 is FYNNEI. This CDR3 is CASSENQALYGYTF. The DNA for the CDR3 is TGTGCCAGCAGTGAAAATCAGGCTCTCTATGGCTACACCTTC.

This sequence joins TRBV4-1 and TRBJ1-2; possible D gene TRBD1, 5 bases. Germline V gene data show CDR1 as MGHRA and CDR2 as YSYEKL. This CDR3 contains 16 residues. V gave up 0 bases and J gave up 2 bases, with 13 bases separating them. The CDR3 protein is CASSQDRGRQNYGYTF. The CDR3, as DNA: TGCGCCAGCAGCCAAGATCGCGGGAGACAGAACTATGGCTACACCTTC.